This T cell receptor beta chain was profiled in a study of cytomegalovirus exposure and HLA in healthy donors. The CDR3 covers 14 residues. From germline, CDR1 is KGHSH and CDR2 LQKENI. V lost 3 bases, J lost 2 bases, and 10 bases lay in between. Vbeta (60) and Jbeta (13) primers were used in the PCR. The repertoire was sequenced with immunoSEQ multiplex PCR; TCRdb's copy has only in-frame clones and lacks some. In total, the table holds around 130,000 clones. As regards this clone: No antigen is known for it.

Study conclusions and caveats: Roughly uniform sequencing depth across donors was assumed, possibly incorrectly. Specific recognition of CMV antigens was confirmed in vitro for a few chains (all CMV-associated). Rarity held for most TCR sequences, but there were some public TCRs that occurred in many donors. Previously analyzed data showed that most TCR beta V segments were productive at a frequency of about 87% or about 30%.

The sequenced material came from PBMCs. The chain links TRBV18 to TRBJ1-1; D perhaps matches TRBD1 (5 bases). This receptor was taken from a middle-aged woman in good health and CMV-seronegative. The CDR3 loop reads CASSPGAANTEAFF. CDR3 DNA sequence: TGTGCCAGCTCACCTGGGGCAGCTAACACTGAAGCTTTCTTT. Full variable domain (missing parts from reference TRBV18 and TRBJ1-1): NAGVMQNPRHLVRRRGQEARLRCSPMKGHSHVYWYRQLPEEGLKFMVYLQKENIIDESGMPKERFSAEFPKEGPSILRIQQVVRGDSAAYFCASSPGAANTEAFFGQGTRLTVV.